Each of the 21 T cell receptor beta chains below was sequenced from the same sample in a study of shared clonotypes between healthy human individuals. CD8 cells classed as naive were CD45RO-negative and positively selected for CCR7, excluding terminally differentiated effector memory CD45RA+ cells. The method was immunoSEQ multiplex PCR; TCRdb's version includes in-frame clones alone and lacks a portion of them. Of hundreds of thousands of clones detected, around 90% appear once; the ten largest clones hold roughly 24%. The sequencing sample was made of naive CD8+ T cells sorted from blood. The receptors were gathered from a man aged 30 to 45 in good health.

This chain connects TRBV7-9 to TRBJ2-2; weak D call: TRBD2 (7 bases). The V end was cut by 7 bases, the J end by 1 base, with 16 bases between. This CDR3 spans 16 amino acids. Germline CDR1 is SEHNR and CDR2 is FQNEAQ (reference sequence). CDR3 nucleotide sequence: TGTGCCAGCATCATCTCGGGGGGCGAGAACACCGGGGAGCTGTTTTTT. Translating it yields CASIISGGENTGELFF.

The chain employs TRBV18 and TRBJ2-2; no definite D call. There are 15 residues in the CDR3. V was trimmed by 0 bases and J by 6 bases, leaving 11 bases between them. CDR1 is KGHSH and CDR2 is LQKENI in the germline V gene. In nucleotides, the CDR3 is TGTGCCAGCTCACCACCGGACGTAACACCCGGGGAGCTGTTTTTT. Its protein is CASSPPDVTPGELFF.

The chain links TRBV2 to TRBJ2-2; no definite D call. Trimming removed 1 base at V and 6 bases at J, with 6 bases between. CDR1 is SNHLY and CDR2 is FYNNEI in the germline V gene. The CDR3 length is 13 residues. The CDR3 DNA follows: TGTGCCAGCAGTGAAGTGAGCCCCGGGGAGCTGTTTTTT. Its translation is CASSEVSPGELFF.

V is TRBV4-1 and J is TRBJ1-1; D unresolved. This CDR3 region has 16 residues. Deletions cut 4 bases from V and 0 bases from J, with 15 bases between. CDR1 and CDR2 from the germline V gene are MGHRA and YSYEKL. The CDR3 sequence: CASSPDSFAMNTEAFF. Here the CDR3 DNA reads TGCGCCAGCAGCCCCGATTCTTTTGCCATGAACACTGAAGCTTTCTTT.

The CDR3 sequence is CATAGAGGNEQFF. The CDR3 coding sequence is TGTGCCACCGCGGGGGCAGGGGGCAATGAGCAGTTCTTC. The genes are TRBV2 and TRBJ2-1; D tentatively reads TRBD1 or TRBD2 (7 bases each). Germline CDR1 is SNHLY and CDR2 is FYNNEI. The CDR3 length is 13 residues. Trimming stripped 10 bases from V and 6 bases from J, with 16 bases between.

The chain joins TRBV5-5 to TRBJ2-2, with 9 bases fitting TRBD1. This CDR3 is 17 amino acids long. The trim removed 4 bases at V and 7 bases at J, leaving 14 bases unmatched. Germline values: CDR1 SGHKS, CDR2 YYEKEE (reference sequence). This CDR3 reads CASSQTIGTGLVGELFF. The CDR3 DNA follows: TGTGCCAGCAGCCAAACAATCGGGACAGGGTTGGTCGGGGAGCTGTTTTTT.

The chain uses TRBV5-8 and TRBJ2-5; either TRBD1 or TRBD2 may fit D (5 bases each). Trimming removed 4 bases at V and 1 base at J, with 14 bases between. This CDR3 has 15 amino acids. CDR1 and CDR2 from the germline V gene are SGHTS and YDEGEE. CDR3 sequence: CASSPEPGTQETQYF. DNA of the CDR3: TGTGCCAGCAGCCCTGAGCCCGGGACCCAAGAGACCCAGTACTTC. The whole variable domain, remainder taken from reference TRBV5-8 and TRBJ2-5, is EAGVTQSPTHLIKTRGQQATLRCSPISGHTSVYWYQQALGLGLQFLLWYDEGEERNRGNFPPRFSGRQFPNYSSELNVNALELEDSALYLCASSPEPGTQETQYFGPGTRLLVL.

The rearrangement uses TRBV7-2 and TRBJ2-1, with D uncertain. The CDR3 is made up of 13 amino acids. CDR1 is SGHTA and CDR2 is FQGNSA in the germline V gene. The V end lost 2 bases, the J end lost 8 bases, and 10 bases lay between the germline ends. CDR3 in DNA: TGTGCCAGCAGCTTATTGGGGTGGGATGAGCAGTTCTTC. Translating gives CASSLLGWDEQFF.

The chain links TRBV7-9 to TRBJ2-2; 10 nucleotides match TRBD1. This CDR3 has 15 residues. CDR1 and CDR2 from the germline V gene are SEHNR and FQNEAQ (reference sequence). V was clipped by 8 bases and J by 7 bases; unmatched bases: 10. The CDR3 sequence is CASFSGTGVVGELFF. The CDR3 DNA reads as TGTGCCAGCTTCTCCGGGACAGGGGTCGTCGGGGAGCTGTTTTTT. The whole variable domain, remainder taken from reference TRBV7-9 and TRBJ2-2, is DTGVSQNPRHKITKRGQNVTFRCDPISEHNRLYWYRQTLGQGPEFLTYFQNEAQLEKSRLLSDRFSAERPKGSFSTLEIQRTEQGDSAMYLCASFSGTGVVGELFFGEGSRLTVL.

The V and J genes are TRBV7-9 and TRBJ2-3, with 7 bases matching TRBD2. The CDR3 contains 18 residues. The germline CDR1 and CDR2 sequences are SEHNR and FQNEAQ (reference sequence). The J segment lost 3 bases and the V segment lost 4 bases, leaving 16 bases of the junction unmatched. CDR3 sequence: CASSSLSGGSTGTDTQYF. CDR3 nucleotides: TGTGCCAGCAGCTCCCTTTCTGGCGGGAGTACGGGGACAGATACGCAGTATTTT.

The rearrangement joins TRBV9 to TRBJ1-1; D call uncertain. The V end was cut by 4 bases, the J end by 5 bases, with 15 bases between. CDR3 length: 14 residues. Germline CDR1 SGDLS, CDR2 YYNGEE. The DNA for the CDR3 is TGTGCCAGCAGCCCCTCCCCAGGTGGAACTGAAGCTTTCTTT. It encodes CASSPSPGGTEAFF.

The genes are TRBV27 and TRBJ2-1; 8 nucleotides match TRBD2. The V and J ends lost 4 bases and 9 bases, in that order; junction bases with no gene match: 2. The germline V gene encodes CDR1 MNHEY and CDR2 SMNVEV (reference sequence). The CDR3 spans 12 residues. CDR3 in DNA: TGTGCCAGCAGTTCAACTAGCGGTGAGCAGTTCTTC. Translation gives CASSSTSGEQFF.

This rearrangement joins TRBV5-1 to TRBJ2-7; the D gene is possibly TRBD2 (5 bases). Germline CDR1 reads SGHRS; CDR2 reads YFSETQ. V was shortened by 4 bases and J by 2 bases, with 7 bases between the two germline ends. This CDR3 has 12 amino acids. In nucleotides, the CDR3 is TGCGCCAGCAGCGGCGGGCCCTACGAGCAGTACTTC. Its translation: CASSGGPYEQYF.

This clone was recorded only once. The CDR3 nucleotides are TGTGCCAGCAGTTTAATTCCGACAGGGGGAAGAAGGTCTGAAGCTTTCTTT. It specifies CASSLIPTGGRRSEAFF. V gene TRBV27 combines with J gene TRBJ1-1; 9 bases match TRBD1. V lost 2 bases and J lost 6; bases outside the gene matches: 13. Germline V lookup: CDR1 MNHEY, CDR2 SMNVEV (reference sequence). The CDR3 covers 17 residues.

This clone has only one observation. The chain couples TRBV29-1 to TRBJ2-1; TRBD2 matches at 11 bases. Looked up from germline, CDR1 is SQVTM and CDR2 is ANQGSEA. CDR3 length: 16 amino acids. V was pared by 7 bases and J by 8 bases, with 16 bases of the junction left unmatched. The CDR3, as DNA: TGCAGCGCCTATCTAGCGGGAGGAGTGGAAGTGGATGAGCAGTTCTTC. Protein product: CSAYLAGGVEVDEQFF.

The chain employs TRBV23-1 and TRBJ2-1, with 8 bases lining up with TRBD2. TRBV23-1 is placed among ORFs of uncertain function. The CDR3 loop spans 16 amino acids. Trimming cost V 4 bases and J 7 bases; bases outside gene matches: 12. The CDR3 spells CASSLKAGGGRNEQFF. The CDR3 DNA sequence: TGCGCCAGCAGTCTCAAGGCGGGAGGAGGCCGTAATGAGCAGTTCTTC.

The rearrangement uses TRBV4-3 and TRBJ2-1, with 9 bases lining up with TRBD2. The germline V gene has CDR1 LGHNA and CDR2 YSLEER. The CDR3 is made up of 16 amino acids. After removal of 5 bases from V and 5 bases from J, the junction contained 10 bases not matched to a gene. CDR3 sequence: CASSAYAGGIHNEQFF. The CDR3 region has the DNA TGCGCCAGCAGCGCGTACGCGGGAGGGATCCACAATGAGCAGTTCTTC.

This clone came up once. V is TRBV11-2 and J is TRBJ1-1, with D perhaps matching TRBD1 (6 bases). Trimming left V 1 base short and J 1 base short, with 13 bases between. The germline gives CDR1 SGHAT, CDR2 FQNNGV. The CDR3 spans 16 residues. The CDR3 DNA reads as TGTGCCAGCAGCTTAGCAGGACAGACACCGAACACTGAAGCTTTCTTT. This codes for CASSLAGQTPNTEAFF.

This clone came up once. This rearrangement joins TRBV5-1 to TRBJ2-7, with TRBD2 identical over 8 bases. Germline loops: CDR1 SGHRS, CDR2 YFSETQ. V was clipped by 5 bases and J by 4 bases; unmatched bases: 8. The CDR3 extends over 14 amino acids. CDR3 protein: CASSEGGRRYEQYF. CDR3 DNA sequence: TGCGCCAGCAGTGAGGGCGGGAGGAGATACGAGCAGTACTTC.

The V gene is TRBV7-9, the J gene TRBJ2-7; 8 positions match TRBD2. Germline V gene lookup returns CDR1 SEHNR and CDR2 FQNEAQ (reference sequence). V trimming: 8 bases; J trimming: 6 bases; junction bases outside the gene matches: 6. CDR3 length: 12 residues. CDR3 bases: TGTGCCAGCGACTCGGGAGGGTCCGAGCAGTACTTC. Amino acid sequence: CASDSGGSEQYF.

The chain recombines TRBV7-9 with TRBJ2-1; weak D call: TRBD2 (6 bases). This CDR3 has 15 residues. Germline V CDR1 and CDR2: SEHNR, FQNEAQ (reference sequence). Between the trimmed V and J ends, which lost 11 bases and 0 bases, there was a span of 17 bases. The CDR3 reads CAGGLARSSYNEQFF. The CDR3 DNA is TGTGCCGGGGGGTTAGCGCGTAGCTCCTACAATGAGCAGTTCTTC.